The clone carrying this T cell receptor beta chain was observed a handful of times. As yet, its antigen is unknown. The source of the sample is a study of T cells after yellow fever vaccination. Study-level background: The fractions with low cell numbers were processed using SMART-Seq v4 Ultra Low Input.

Overall study results and limits: Abundant clonotypes (contaminants from the bulk population) could be present in FACS-sorted repertoires.

TCRdb re-called the 5' RACE reads with MiXCR, one entry per CDR3 protein. The sample consists of roughly 340,000 distinct CDR3 sequences, around 4.1% of them appearing once. The V end lost 3 bases, the J end lost 5 bases, and 15 bases lay between the germline ends. The CDR3 runs to 15 residues. This clonotype originated in a man younger than 30 who received the YFV17D yellow fever vaccine. The V call is TRBV12-3 or TRBV12-4, the J call TRBJ2-3; D not certain. This specimen consisted of PBMCs, obtained 5 days after the yellow fever booster vaccination. The CDR3 reads CASSFPNTVGDTQYF. CDR3 coding DNA: TGTGCCAGCAGTTTCCCTAACACAGTTGGAGATACGCAGTATTTT.